This entry lists 15 T cell receptor beta chains sequenced from one sample in a study of blood T cell repertoires in COVID-19. Only in-frame clones appear in the TCRdb table, and some are missing; sequencing was by immunoSEQ multiplex PCR. The top ten clones hold approximately 2.3% of a sample with a few hundred thousand clones, around 90% of them seen once. Sequencing used peripheral blood. The receptor source for this set is a woman between 55 and 75 years old with COVID-19, enrolled during active disease.

V is TRBV13 and J is TRBJ2-1; no firm D call. The CDR3 is 17 residues long. Germline V gives CDR1 PRHDT, CDR2 FYEKMQ (reference sequence). The V gene lost 0 bases and the J gene lost 3 bases, with 15 bases spanning the gap. In DNA, the CDR3 is TGTGCCAGCAGCTTAGGGTCCGGCGGTGACTTCTACAATGAGCAGTTCTTC. As protein: CASSLGSGGDFYNEQFF.

The chain carries TRBV9 and TRBJ1-4; no reliable D call. Germline values: CDR1 SGDLS, CDR2 YYNGEE. The V end lost 0 bases, the J end lost 4 bases, and 10 bases lay between the germline ends. The CDR3 totals 15 residues. The CDR3 sequence: CASSVGELNNEKLFF. DNA for the CDR3: TGTGCCAGCAGCGTAGGGGAGTTGAATAATGAAAAACTGTTTTTT. The full variable domain, rest sourced from reference TRBV9 and TRBJ1-4, is DSGVTQTPKHLITATGQRVTLRCSPRSGDLSVYWYQQSLDQGLQFLIQYYNGEERAKGNILERFSAQQFPDLHSELNLSSLELGDSALYFCASSVGELNNEKLFFGSGTQLSVL.

This sequence joins TRBV4-2 and TRBJ2-1; 14 bases match TRBD2. Trimming at V came to 4 bases and at J to 10 bases, leaving 6 bases not matched to a gene. The CDR3 has 15 amino acids. The germline V gene encodes CDR1 LGHNA and CDR2 YNFKEQ. The CDR3 DNA reads TGTGCCAGCAGCCCCAGGACTAGCGGGGGGAACGAGCAGTTCTTC. Translated: CASSPRTSGGNEQFF.

V is TRBV19 and J is TRBJ1-6; 10 bases match TRBD1. Germline V gene lookup returns CDR1 LNHDA and CDR2 SQIVND (reference sequence). The CDR3 totals 15 residues. V dropped 5 bases and J dropped 3; count of bases not matched to a gene: 1. CDR3 residues: CASSGQGGYNSPLHF. CDR3 bases: TGTGCCAGTAGTGGACAGGGGGGCTATAATTCACCCCTCCACTTT.

The V call is TRBV9, the J call TRBJ1-1; D is uncertain. V was trimmed by 0 bases and J by 1 base, leaving 7 bases between them. This CDR3 is built from 14 residues. Germline V gene data show CDR1 as SGDLS and CDR2 as YYNGEE. The CDR3 is CASSVGSRNTEAFF. The CDR3 DNA follows: TGTGCCAGCAGCGTAGGGAGCCGGAACACTGAAGCTTTCTTT.

This chain uses TRBV4-3 with TRBJ1-6, with D unclear. With 6 bases removed from V and 4 bases from J, the gap between germline ends came to 34 bases. The CDR3 has 22 amino acids. The germline V gene has CDR1 LGHNA and CDR2 YSLEER. This CDR3 is CASSHEPKSLEMLGRYNSPLHF. CDR3 in DNA: TGCGCCAGCAGTCACGAACCCAAGAGTTTAGAGATGCTGGGCAGGTATAATTCACCCCTCCACTTT.

The chain employs TRBV5-1 and TRBJ1-1; 8 nucleotides match TRBD1. Germline CDR1 reads SGHRS; CDR2 reads YFSETQ. The CDR3 is 15 residues long. The V and J ends lost 4 bases and 1 base, in that order; junction bases with no gene match: 6. The DNA for the CDR3 is TGCGCCAGCAGCGGTTTAGGGACAGGGAACACTGAAGCTTTCTTT. This sequence encodes CASSGLGTGNTEAFF.

The chain has TRBV3-1 (or the pseudogene TRBV3-2) and TRBJ2-1, with 7 positions matching TRBD2. The CDR3 spans 12 residues. The junction had 3 bases not matched to a gene; V was cut back by 1 base and J by 12 bases. Per the germline V gene, CDR1 is LGHDT and CDR2 is YNNKEL (reference sequence). CDR3 residues: CASSQGGRGQFF. The CDR3 region has the DNA TGTGCCAGCAGCCAAGGAGGGAGGGGGCAGTTCTTC.

The rearrangement joins TRBV7-9 to TRBJ1-5; D ambiguous. Germline lookup yields CDR1 SEHNR and CDR2 FQNEAQ (reference sequence). The V end lost 5 bases, the J end lost 3 bases, and 14 bases lay between the germline ends. This CDR3 is 15 amino acids long. The CDR3, as DNA: TGTGCCAGCAGCCTGGAATCGGGGAACAATCAGCCCCAGCATTTT. Protein: CASSLESGNNQPQHF. The whole variable domain, filled in from reference TRBV7-9 and TRBJ1-5, reads DTGVSQNPRHKITKRGQNVTFRCDPISEHNRLYWYRQTLGQGPEFLTYFQNEAQLEKSRLLSDRFSAERPKGSFSTLEIQRTEQGDSAMYLCASSLESGNNQPQHFGDGTRLSIL.

DNA for the CDR3: TGTGCCAGCAGCTTAGGGCCTCGGGTGAGCATCTACGAGCAGTACTTC. It is translated as CASSLGPRVSIYEQYF. The rearrangement joins TRBV7-8 to TRBJ2-7; D remains unclear. The CDR3 totals 16 residues. CDR1 SGHVS and CDR2 FQNEAQ come from the germline V gene. Between the trimmed V and J ends, which lost 1 base and 3 bases, there was a span of 16 bases.

The chain couples TRBV7-8 to TRBJ1-1; D gene unclear. Germline V gene data show CDR1 as SGHVS and CDR2 as FQNEAQ. V lost 0 bases and J 4 bases, leaving 9 bases between the germline ends. There are 14 residues in the CDR3. The CDR3 nucleotides are TGTGCCAGCAGCTTAGCTTATGAGGGCACTGAAGCTTTCTTT. Encoded protein: CASSLAYEGTEAFF. Full variable domain (rest looked up from reference TRBV7-8 and TRBJ1-1): GAGVSQSPRYKVAKRGQDVALRCDPISGHVSLFWYQQALGQGPEFLTYFQNEAQLDKSGLPSDRFFAERPEGSVSTLKIQRTQQEDSAVYLCASSLAYEGTEAFFGQGTRLTVV.

This clone occurred once. The chain carries TRBV5-4 and TRBJ2-7; D is possibly TRBD2 (6 bases). The germline CDR1 and CDR2 sequences are SGHNT and YYREEE (reference sequence). The CDR3 covers 14 residues. V was cut by 2 bases and J by 7 bases, with 16 bases left in between. This CDR3 reads CASSLDSGPREQYF. The CDR3 DNA reads as TGTGCCAGCAGCTTAGATAGCGGCCCGAGGGAGCAGTACTTC.

The J gene is TRBJ1-2, the V gene TRBV29-1; D is ambiguous. V was shortened by 7 bases and J by 8 bases, with 8 bases between the two germline ends. Germline V CDR1 and CDR2: SQVTM, ANQGSEA. This CDR3 has 9 residues. The CDR3 DNA reads TGCAGCGCCTACAGCGGCTACACCTTC. Translating it yields CSAYSGYTF.

The genes are TRBV6-2 or TRBV6-3 and TRBJ1-1; 8 nucleotides align to TRBD1. The CDR3 has 16 residues. V lost 3 bases and J lost 0; bases outside the gene matches: 6. Germline CDR1 MNHEY, CDR2 SVGEGT. The CDR3 here is CASSYFLTGVNTEAFF. CDR3 DNA: TGTGCCAGCAGTTATTTCCTGACAGGGGTGAACACTGAAGCTTTCTTT.

The chain has TRBV6-2 or TRBV6-3 and TRBJ2-5, with 10 bases matching TRBD1. V gave up 5 bases and J gave up 1 base; unmatched junction bases: 7. This CDR3 region has 16 residues. Germline V gene sequence: CDR1 MNHEY, CDR2 SVGEGT. The CDR3 reads CASSIRDRGIQETQYF. For the CDR3, the DNA is TGTGCCAGCAGTATCCGGGACAGGGGAATCCAAGAGACCCAGTACTTC.